This T cell receptor beta chain is drawn from a study of shared clonotypes between healthy human individuals. A deep-level run was used for the assay. Some clones are missing from TCRdb's copy, which holds only in-frame ones; the method was immunoSEQ multiplex PCR. The repertoire holds some 2,500,000 clones, with under 95% as singletons. Study results and caveats: Clonotype sharing across four donors was observed for approximately 5% of naive CD4 clonotypes. Researchers sampled only blood; tissue repertoires likely differ.

This clone was observed a single time. The target antigen is unknown. Trimming removed 5 bases from V and 4 bases from J, with 14 bases in between. The germline V gene has CDR1 MDHEN and CDR2 SYDVKM. This CDR3 is 14 amino acids long. This clonotype originated in a man between 18 and 29 years old in good health. Some clones in this sample may be carry-over from other donors' samples. This chain uses TRBV28 with TRBJ2-5; no firm D call. The sequenced sample consisted of naive CD4+ T cells from PBMCs. Subset defined: CD45RA+ positively selected. The CDR3 reads CASSATVPRETQYF. As DNA, the CDR3 is TGTGCCAGCAGTGCGACGGTCCCCCGAGAGACCCAGTACTTC.